What follows is one T cell receptor (beta chain) and its context. Its antigen remains unidentified. A multiplex PCR was run with 60 Vbeta primers and 13 Jbeta primers. The data were produced by immunoSEQ multiplex PCR, yet TCRdb's version contains in-frame clones alone and is incomplete. The sample contains 100,000 or so clones, less than 90% of which appear only once. The sample originates from a study of cytomegalovirus exposure and HLA in healthy donors. General study results and limits: Earlier analysis yielded a pattern in which most TCR beta V segments were productive about 87% or about 30% of the time.

CDR3 length: 14 amino acids. V dropped 8 bases and J dropped 4; count of bases not matched to a gene: 13. Per germline, CDR1 SQVTM and CDR2 ANQGSEA. The chain carries TRBV29-1 and TRBJ1-2; 7 bases match TRBD1. Material: PBMCs. This TCR came from a man aged 40-50 years in good health and CMV-seronegative. CDR3 loop: CSYDREGAGYGYTF. The CDR3 DNA follows: TGCAGCTACGACAGAGAGGGGGCTGGCTATGGCTACACCTTC.